This passage covers 7 T cell receptor beta chains from one sample sequenced in a study of CD8 T cells in ankylosing spondylitis. Using its own MiXCR run on the 5' RACE reads, TCRdb lists one record per CDR3 protein. The sample carries about 160,000 distinct CDR3 sequences, 40% to 50% recorded once. What was sequenced was synovial fluid, either unsorted or a sorted T cell fraction (not recorded which). The origin of the receptors is a male donor with ankylosing spondylitis.

The genes are TRBV15 and TRBJ2-3; tentatively, D is TRBD2 (5 bases). CDR1 and CDR2 from the germline V gene are LNHNV and YYDKDF (reference sequence). This CDR3 spans 15 amino acids. Trimming shortened V by 3 bases and J by 5 bases, and 15 bases separated the two germline ends. CDR3 protein: CATSSPSYAGDTQYF. CDR3 DNA: TGTGCCACCAGCAGCCCCTCATACGCGGGAGATACGCAGTATTTT.

The chain carries TRBV4-2 and TRBJ2-7, with no clear D. The CDR3 loop spans 16 amino acids. Germline assignment: CDR1 LGHNA and CDR2 YNFKEQ. V lost 0 bases and J 3 bases, leaving 15 bases between the germline ends. CDR3 bases: TGTGCCAGCAGCCAAGAACGGCCTTATGGAAGCTACGAGCAGTACTTC. Translating gives CASSQERPYGSYEQYF.

This clonotype showed up just once. This sequence joins TRBV6-1 and TRBJ2-1; D possibly corresponds to TRBD2 (6 bases). The CDR3 length is 18 residues. V lost 6 bases to trimming and J lost 7 bases, with 28 bases between them. The V gene's germline CDR1 is MNHNS and CDR2 SASEGT. The CDR3, as DNA: TGTGCCAGCAGCCGCTTTTTGGCAGGCGGGATTGGTTTGAATGAGCAGTTCTTC. Protein: CASSRFLAGGIGLNEQFF.

This chain uses TRBV18 with TRBJ2-7, with D uncertain. The length of the CDR3 is 13 residues. Between the trimmed V and J ends, which lost 2 bases and 3 bases, there was a span of 8 bases. From germline, CDR1 is KGHSH and CDR2 LQKENI. Here the CDR3 DNA reads TGTGCCAGCTCACCAACGGGTGGCTACGAGCAGTACTTC. The encoded protein is CASSPTGGYEQYF.

This sequence joins TRBV6-1 and TRBJ1-5; 10 bases agree with TRBD1. Per the germline V gene, CDR1 is MNHNS and CDR2 is SASEGT. This CDR3 is 14 amino acids long. J lost 6 bases, V lost 8 bases, and 7 bases had no gene match. The CDR3 DNA sequence: TGTGCCAGCTCCGGGACAGGGGAGGTTCAGCCCCAGCATTTT. Its translation: CASSGTGEVQPQHF.

The chain employs TRBV13 and TRBJ1-1, with a tentative D call TRBD1 (5 bases). Trimming stripped 4 bases from V and 6 bases from J, with 15 bases between. The V gene's germline CDR1 is PRHDT and CDR2 FYEKMQ (reference sequence). The CDR3 contains 14 residues. The CDR3 DNA reads as TGTGCCAGCAGCTCGCTTGGGGGGTTGGCTGAAGCTTTCTTT. It yields the protein CASSSLGGLAEAFF.

V gene TRBV10-3 combines with J gene TRBJ2-1, with a tentative D call TRBD2 (5 bases). Germline values: CDR1 ENHRY, CDR2 SYGVKD. CDR3 size: 13 residues. CDR3 sequence reads: CDTSESGYAEQFF. In DNA, the CDR3 is TGTGACACCAGTGAGTCGGGGTATGCTGAGCAGTTCTTC.